This paragraph reports one T cell receptor (beta chain). What it binds is not known. Ophthalmopathy in the donors was of moderate-to-severe activity, with CAS ≥3, NOSPECS ≥4 and duration under 3 months. The evidence that diagnosis relied on was clinical symptoms, serum thyroxine, TRAb, thyroid ultrasound and orbital computed tomography. It was from roughly 10 ml of fresh peripheral blood that the PBMCs came. Trimming removed 1 base at V and 0 bases at J, with 13 bases between. The CDR3 has 17 amino acids. Germline CDR1 reads SEHNR; CDR2 reads FQNEAQ (reference sequence). The sample is drawn from a study of Graves' ophthalmopathy and Graves' hyperthyroidism. Study observations and caveats: Most thyroid-expanded clonotypes exceeding 0.001 frequency were also found in blood.

Investigators amplified TCR beta CDR3 regions from RNA transcripts. First-round RT-PCR with HTBI primers preceded a second-round multiplex PCR. TCRdb passed the multiplex PCR reads through MiXCR, listing each CDR3 protein once. The table has about 230,000 distinct CDR3 sequences, around 45% seen once; the top ten hold more than 45%. This chain connects TRBV7-9 to TRBJ1-3; the D is unclear. This TCR was sampled from an adult man with Graves' ophthalmopathy. What was sequenced was peripheral blood. The CDR3 DNA is TGTGCCAGCAGCTTAGTTCCCAGCCAGATCTCTGGAAACACCATATATTTT. It translates to CASSLVPSQISGNTIYF. Based on the CDR3 plus reference TRBV7-9 and TRBJ1-3, the full variable domain is DTGVSQNPRHKITKRGQNVTFRCDPISEHNRLYWYRQTLGQGPEFLTYFQNEAQLEKSRLLSDRFSAERPKGSFSTLEIQRTEQGDSAMYLCASSLVPSQISGNTIYFGEGSWLTVV.